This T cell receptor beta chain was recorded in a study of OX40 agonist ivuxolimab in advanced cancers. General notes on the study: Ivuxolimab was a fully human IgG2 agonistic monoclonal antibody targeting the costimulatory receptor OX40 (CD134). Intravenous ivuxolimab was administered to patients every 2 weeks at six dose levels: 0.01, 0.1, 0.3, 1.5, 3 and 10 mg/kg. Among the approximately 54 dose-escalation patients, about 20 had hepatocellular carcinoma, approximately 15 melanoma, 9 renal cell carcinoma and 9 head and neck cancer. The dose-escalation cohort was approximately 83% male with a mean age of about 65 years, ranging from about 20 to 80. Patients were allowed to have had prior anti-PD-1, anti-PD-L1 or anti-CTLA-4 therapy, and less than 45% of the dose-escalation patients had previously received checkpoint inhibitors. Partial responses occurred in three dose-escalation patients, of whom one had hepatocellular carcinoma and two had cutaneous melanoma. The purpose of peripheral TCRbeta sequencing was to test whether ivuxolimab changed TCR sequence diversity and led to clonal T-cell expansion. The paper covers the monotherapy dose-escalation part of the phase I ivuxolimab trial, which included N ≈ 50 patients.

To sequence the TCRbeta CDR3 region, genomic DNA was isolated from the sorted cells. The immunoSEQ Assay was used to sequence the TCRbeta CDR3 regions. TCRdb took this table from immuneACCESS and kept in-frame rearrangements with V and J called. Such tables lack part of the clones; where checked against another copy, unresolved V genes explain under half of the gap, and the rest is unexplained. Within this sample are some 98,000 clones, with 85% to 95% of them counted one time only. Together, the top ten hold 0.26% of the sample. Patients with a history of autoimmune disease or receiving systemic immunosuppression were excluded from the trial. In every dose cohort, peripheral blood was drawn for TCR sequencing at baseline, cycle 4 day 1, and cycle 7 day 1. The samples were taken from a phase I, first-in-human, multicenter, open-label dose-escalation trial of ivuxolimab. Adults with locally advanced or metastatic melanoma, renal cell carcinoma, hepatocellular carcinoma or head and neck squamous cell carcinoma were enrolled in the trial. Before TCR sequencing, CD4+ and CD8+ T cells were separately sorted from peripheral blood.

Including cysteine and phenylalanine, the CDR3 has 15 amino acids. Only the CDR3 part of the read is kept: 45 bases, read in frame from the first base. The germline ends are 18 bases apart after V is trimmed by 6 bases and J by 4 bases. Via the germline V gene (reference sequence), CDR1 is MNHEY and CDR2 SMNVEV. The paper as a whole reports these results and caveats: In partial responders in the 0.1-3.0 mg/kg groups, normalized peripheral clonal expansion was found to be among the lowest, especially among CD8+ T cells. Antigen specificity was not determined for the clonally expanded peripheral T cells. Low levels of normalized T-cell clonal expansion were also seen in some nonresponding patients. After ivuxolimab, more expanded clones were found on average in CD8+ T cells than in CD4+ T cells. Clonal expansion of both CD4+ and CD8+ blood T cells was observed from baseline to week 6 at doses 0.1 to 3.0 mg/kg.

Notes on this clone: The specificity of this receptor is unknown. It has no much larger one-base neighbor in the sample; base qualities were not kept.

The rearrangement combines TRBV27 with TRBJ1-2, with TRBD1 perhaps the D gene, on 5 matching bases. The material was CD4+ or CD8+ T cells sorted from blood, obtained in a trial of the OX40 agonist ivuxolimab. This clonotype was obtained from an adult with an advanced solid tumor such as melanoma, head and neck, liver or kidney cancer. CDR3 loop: CASRSLGEAFYGYTF. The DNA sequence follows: TGTGCCAGCAGGAGTTTGGGGGAAGCGTTCTATGGCTACACCTTC.